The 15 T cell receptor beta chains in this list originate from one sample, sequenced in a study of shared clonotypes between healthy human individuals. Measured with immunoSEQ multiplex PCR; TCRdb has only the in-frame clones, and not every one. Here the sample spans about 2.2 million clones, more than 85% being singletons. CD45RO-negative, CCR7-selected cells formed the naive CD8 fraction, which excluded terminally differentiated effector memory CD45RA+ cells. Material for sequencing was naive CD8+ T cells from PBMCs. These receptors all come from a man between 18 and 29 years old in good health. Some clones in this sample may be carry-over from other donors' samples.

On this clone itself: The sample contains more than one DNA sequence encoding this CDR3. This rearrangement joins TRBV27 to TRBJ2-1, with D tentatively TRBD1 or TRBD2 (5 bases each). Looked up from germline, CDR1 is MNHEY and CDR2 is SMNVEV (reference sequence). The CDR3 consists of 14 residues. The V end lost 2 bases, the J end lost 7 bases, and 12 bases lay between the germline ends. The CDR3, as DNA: TGTGCCAGCAGTTTAGCCGGGACGTTGAATGAGCAGTTCTTC. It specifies CASSLAGTLNEQFF.

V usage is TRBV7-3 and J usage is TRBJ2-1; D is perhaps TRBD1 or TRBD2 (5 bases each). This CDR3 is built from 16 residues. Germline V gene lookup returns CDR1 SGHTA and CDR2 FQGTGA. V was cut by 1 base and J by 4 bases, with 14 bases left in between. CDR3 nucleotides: TGTGCCAGCAGCTTAAAGGGGCTAGCAGAATACAATGAGCAGTTCTTC. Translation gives CASSLKGLAEYNEQFF.

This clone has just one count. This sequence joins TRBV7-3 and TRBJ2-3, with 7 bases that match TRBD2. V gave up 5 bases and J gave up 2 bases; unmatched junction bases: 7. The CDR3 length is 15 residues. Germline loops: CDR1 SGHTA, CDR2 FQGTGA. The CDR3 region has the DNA TGTGCCAGCAGCCCACGGACTAGTTTCACAGATACGCAGTATTTT. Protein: CASSPRTSFTDTQYF.

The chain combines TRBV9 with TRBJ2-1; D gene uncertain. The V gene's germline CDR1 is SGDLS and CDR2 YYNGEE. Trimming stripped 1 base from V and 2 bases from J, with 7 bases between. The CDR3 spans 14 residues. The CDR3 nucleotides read TGTGCCAGCAGCGTATTTCCGGCCTACAATGAGCAGTTCTTC. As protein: CASSVFPAYNEQFF.

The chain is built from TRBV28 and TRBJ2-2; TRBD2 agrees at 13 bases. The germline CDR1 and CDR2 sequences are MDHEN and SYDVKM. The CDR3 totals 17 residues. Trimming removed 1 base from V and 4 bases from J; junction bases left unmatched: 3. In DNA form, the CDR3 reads TGTGCCAGCAGTTTATCCGGGACTAGCGGGACCACCGGGGAGCTGTTTTTT. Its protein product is CASSLSGTSGTTGELFF.

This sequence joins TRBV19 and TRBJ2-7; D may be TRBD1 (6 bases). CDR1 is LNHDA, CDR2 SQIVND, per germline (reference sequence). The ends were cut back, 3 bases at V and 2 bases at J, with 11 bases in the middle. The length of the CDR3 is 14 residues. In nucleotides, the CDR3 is TGTGCCAGTAGTATCGAGTGGGGGCCCTACGAGCAGTACTTC. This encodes CASSIEWGPYEQYF.

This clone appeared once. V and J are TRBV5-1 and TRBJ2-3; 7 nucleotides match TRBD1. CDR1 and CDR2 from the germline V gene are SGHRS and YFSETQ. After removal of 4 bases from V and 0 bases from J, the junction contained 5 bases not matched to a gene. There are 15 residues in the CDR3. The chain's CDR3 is CASSQGVGSTDTQYF. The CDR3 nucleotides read TGCGCCAGCAGCCAGGGGGTAGGGAGCACAGATACGCAGTATTTT.

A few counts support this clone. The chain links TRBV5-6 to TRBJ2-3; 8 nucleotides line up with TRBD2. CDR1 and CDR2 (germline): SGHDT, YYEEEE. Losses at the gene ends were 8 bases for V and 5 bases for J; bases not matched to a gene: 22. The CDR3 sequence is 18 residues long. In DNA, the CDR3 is TGTGCCAGTCCCCGGGGGGGCCCGAGAGCGGGAGCTGAAGATACGCAGTATTTT. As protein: CASPRGGPRAGAEDTQYF. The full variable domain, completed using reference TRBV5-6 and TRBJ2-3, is DAGVTQSPTHLIKTRGQQVTLRCSPKSGHDTVSWYQQALGQGPQFIFQYYEEEERQRGNFPDRFSGHQFPNYSSELNVNALLLGDSALYLCASPRGGPRAGAEDTQYFGPGTRLTVL.

CDR3 bases: TGTGCCACCAGCTTAACAGGGGGCATGGGGACAGATACGCAGTATTTT. Translating gives CATSLTGGMGTDTQYF. The chain uses TRBV15 and TRBJ2-3; TRBD1 agrees at 9 bases. J was trimmed by 3 bases and V by 5 bases; bases with no gene match: 9. Germline V gives CDR1 LNHNV, CDR2 YYDKDF (reference sequence). The CDR3 length is 16 residues.

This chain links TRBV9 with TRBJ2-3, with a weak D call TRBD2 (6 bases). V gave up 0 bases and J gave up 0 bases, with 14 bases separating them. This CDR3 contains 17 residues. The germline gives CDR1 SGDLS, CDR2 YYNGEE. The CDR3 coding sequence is TGTGCCAGCAGCGTAGAGGCTAGCGTTTCTAGCACAGATACGCAGTATTTT. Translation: CASSVEASVSSTDTQYF.

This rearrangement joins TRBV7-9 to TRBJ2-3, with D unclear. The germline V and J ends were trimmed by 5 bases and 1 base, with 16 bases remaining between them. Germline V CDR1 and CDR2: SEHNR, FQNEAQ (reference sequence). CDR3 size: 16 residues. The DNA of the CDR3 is TGTGCCAGCAGCCCACCCTCGGCAGACCGCACAGATACGCAGTATTTT. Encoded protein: CASSPPSADRTDTQYF. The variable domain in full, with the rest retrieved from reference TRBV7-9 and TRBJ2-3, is DTGVSQNPRHKITKRGQNVTFRCDPISEHNRLYWYRQTLGQGPEFLTYFQNEAQLEKSRLLSDRFSAERPKGSFSTLEIQRTEQGDSAMYLCASSPPSADRTDTQYFGPGTRLTVL.

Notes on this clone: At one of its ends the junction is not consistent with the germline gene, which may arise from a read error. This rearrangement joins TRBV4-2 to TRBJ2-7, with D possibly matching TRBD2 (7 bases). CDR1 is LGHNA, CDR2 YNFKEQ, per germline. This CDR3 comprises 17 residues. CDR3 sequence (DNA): TGTGCCAGCAGCCCTCAGGGGCTAGCGGATACCTCCCACGAGCAGTACTTC. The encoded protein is CASSPQGLADTSHEQYF.

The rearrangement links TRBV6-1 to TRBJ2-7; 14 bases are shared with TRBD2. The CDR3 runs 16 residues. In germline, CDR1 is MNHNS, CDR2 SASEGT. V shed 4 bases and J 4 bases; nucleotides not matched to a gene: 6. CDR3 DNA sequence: TGTGCCAGCAGTGGGTGGACTAGCGGGAGGAGATACGAGCAGTACTTC. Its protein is CASSGWTSGRRYEQYF.

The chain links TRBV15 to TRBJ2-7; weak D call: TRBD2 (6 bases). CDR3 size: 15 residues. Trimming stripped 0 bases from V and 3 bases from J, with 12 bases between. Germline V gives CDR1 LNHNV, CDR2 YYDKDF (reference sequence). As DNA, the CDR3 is TGTGCCACCAGCAGAGATGCGGCTAGCGACTACGAGCAGTACTTC. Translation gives CATSRDAASDYEQYF.

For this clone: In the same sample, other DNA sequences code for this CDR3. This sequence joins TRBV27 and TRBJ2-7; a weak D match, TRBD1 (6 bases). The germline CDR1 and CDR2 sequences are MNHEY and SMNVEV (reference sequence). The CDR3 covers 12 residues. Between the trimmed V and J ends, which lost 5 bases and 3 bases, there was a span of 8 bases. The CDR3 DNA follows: TGTGCCAGCAGTCCACAGGGCTACGAGCAGTACTTC. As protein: CASSPQGYEQYF.